This T cell receptor (beta chain) stems from a study of cytomegalovirus exposure and HLA in healthy donors. General study points: Specific recognition of CMV antigens was confirmed in vitro for three chains (all CMV-associated). Researchers counted around 170 TCR beta chains as cytomegalovirus-associated. It was reported that the classifier diagnosed cytomegalovirus status with high specificity and sensitivity in both the original and validation cohorts.

TCRdb keeps only in-frame clones here, not all; method: immunoSEQ multiplex PCR. The table includes 200,000 to 250,000 clones, roughly 84% detected once. Regarding this clone: Its antigen is as yet unknown.

These donors were members of the roughly 120-subject validation cohort, a group separate from the approximately 680-subject first cohort. The CDR3 has 16 residues. V was trimmed by 2 bases and J by 7 bases, leaving 17 bases between them. CDR1 and CDR2 (germline): MNHEY, SMNVEV (reference sequence). Sequenced material: PBMCs. The chain combines TRBV27 with TRBJ2-2; maybe TRBD1 (5 bases). The receptor was isolated from a woman aged 25-40 years in good health and CMV-seropositive. The DNA of the CDR3 is TGTGCCAGCAGTTTACGTTTCGGACAAAGCGACGGGGAGCTGTTTTTT. Translation: CASSLRFGQSDGELFF.